This T cell receptor beta chain appears in the sequencing data of a study of blood T cell repertoires in COVID-19. Across the study: Nucleic acid was either cDNA or gDNA, and it came from T cells, B-cell-depleted T cells, or PBMCs.

The V and J ends lost 4 bases and 4 bases, in that order; junction bases with no gene match: 5. Germline V gene lookup returns CDR1 SGHRS and CDR2 YFSETQ. The CDR3 sequence is 14 residues long. Authors' methods: Amplification with reference gene primers provided the estimates of nucleated cell counts. Using immunoSEQ multiplex PCR, the repertoire was profiled, and TCRdb retains in-frame clones only, with some absent. Clone size and the V and J calls come from that table; the DNA yielded D and trimming. The top ten clones hold around 7% of a sample with some 180,000 clones, 89% of them seen once. The TCR comes from a man aged 40-55 years with acute or convalescent COVID-19. The chain recombines TRBV5-1 with TRBJ1-1; 9 nucleotides match TRBD1. Sequencing was done on a sample of peripheral blood. The CDR3 loop reads CASSVDRGGTEAFF. In DNA form, the CDR3 reads TGCGCCAGCAGCGTGGACAGGGGTGGCACTGAAGCTTTCTTT.